Below, one T cell receptor beta chain is given with its context. This CDR3 is 13 amino acids long. The V gene's germline CDR1 is SGHDT and CDR2 YYEEEE. Germline trimming cut 4 bases from V and 4 bases from J; bases unmatched to any gene: 4. This sample is drawn from a study of blood T cell repertoires in COVID-19. Participants spanned ages about 18 to 100 years and resided in about two dozen US areas. Profiling relied on immunoSEQ multiplex PCR, and the TCRdb table lists in-frame clones only, not all of them. The table lists about 220,000 clones, 70% to 85% of them singletons. The chain uses TRBV5-6 and TRBJ1-2; 7 bases line up with TRBD1. The specimen sequenced was PBMCs or T cells enriched from blood (not recorded which). This TCR was recovered from a man in his forties or fifties who had recovered from COVID-19. The CDR3 here is CASSVDRLYGYTF. The CDR3 DNA reads TGTGCCAGCAGCGTGGACAGGCTCTATGGCTACACCTTC. Combining the CDR3 with reference TRBV5-6 and TRBJ1-2 gives the whole variable domain DAGVTQSPTHLIKTRGQQVTLRCSPKSGHDTVSWYQQALGQGPQFIFQYYEEEERQRGNFPDRFSGHQFPNYSSELNVNALLLGDSALYLCASSVDRLYGYTFGSGTRLTVV.